This is a list of T cell receptor beta chains from one sample in a study of blood T cell repertoires in COVID-19. Produced via immunoSEQ multiplex PCR; TCRdb's table is partial and in-frame only. This sample yields some 400,000 clones, of which 70% to 90% are seen a single time; over 2.5% belongs to the top ten. The sequenced sample was peripheral blood. The receptors stem from a human donor in a cohort sampled during active COVID-19. The CDR3 runs from the conserved cysteine through the conserved F or W. Each record gives: D gene, J gene, V gene, clone size, CDR3 DNA, CDR3 protein. A D gene is named only where the DNA matches it firmly. Where a row states a size, it is once, few, many or the class of an expanded clone; other rows omit it.

-	TRBJ1-1	TRBV21-1	once	TGTGCCAGCAGCAAATTAGGGGGCAGTTTGGGACAGGGGGCTTGCACTGAAGCTTTCTTT	CASSKLGGSLGQGACTEAFF
TRBD2	TRBJ2-2	TRBV19	-	TGTGCCAGTACCCTAGCGGGGCGGAACGGGGAGCTGTTTTTT	CASTLAGRNGELFF
TRBD1	TRBJ1-2	TRBV28	-	TGTGCCAGCAACCCTTCGGACAGGGTTTATGGCTACACCTTC	CASNPSDRVYGYTF
TRBD2	TRBJ2-3	TRBV10-2	many	TGCGCCAGCAAGGCGGGAGGTGGTTTGGATACGCAGTATTTT	CASKAGGGLDTQYF
TRBD1	TRBJ1-1	TRBV10-2	-	TGCGCCAGCAGGTCCGGGACAGAGAACACTGAAGCTTTCTTT	CASRSGTENTEAFF
TRBD2	TRBJ2-4	TRBV6-5	-	TGTGCCAGCAGAAGACTAGCGGGAGTGTCTAACATTCAGTACTTC	CASRRLAGVSNIQYF
TRBD1	TRBJ2-1	TRBV5-4	-	TGTGCCAGCAGTTCCTCGGGGACAGGGGTAGATAAGCAGTTCTTC	CASSSSGTGVDKQFF
-	TRBJ2-1	TRBV6-2/TRBV6-3	-	TGTGCCAGCAGTTACTCTAGGGACTTAGGCAATGAGCAGTTCTTC	CASSYSRDLGNEQFF
TRBD1	TRBJ1-4	TRBV2	-	TGTGCCAGCAGTGAACCCCGGGACAGGGATCGAACTAATGAAAAACTGTTTTTT	CASSEPRDRDRTNEKLFF
-	TRBJ1-1	TRBV2	-	TGTGCCAGCTCTCTTAGGAACACTGAAGCTTTCTTT	CASSLRNTEAFF
-	TRBJ1-6	TRBV5-5	-	TGTGCCAGCAGCTCCGGGGTTTCACCCCTCCACTTT	CASSSGVSPLHF
-	TRBJ1-6	TRBV20-1	-	TGCAGTGCTAGTCCGGGGGGCGATTCACCCCTCCACTTT	CSASPGGDSPLHF
TRBD1	TRBJ1-1	TRBV19	-	TGTGCCAGTAGGGATCGACAGGGCTTGGGTTGGACTGAAGCTTTCTTT	CASRDRQGLGWTEAFF
-	TRBJ2-5	TRBV14	-	TGTGCCAGCAGCGCACCGAGCCCCCCCCGGGAGTGGCTAGAGACCCAGTACTTC	CASSAPSPPREWLETQYF
TRBD1	TRBJ2-4	TRBV24-1	-	TGTGCCACCGGGACAGGGCAAAGAGGGTACTTC	CATGTGQRGYF
-	TRBJ1-2	TRBV6-1	-	TGTGCCAGCAGTGATGTCTTCTTTCGCGAGCGGAACTATGGCTACACCTTC	CASSDVFFRERNYGYTF
-	TRBJ2-3	TRBV19	-	TGTGCCAGTAGTGCTGCCGGGACTCAGAGCACAGATACGCAGTATTTT	CASSAAGTQSTDTQYF
-	TRBJ1-1	TRBV29-1	-	TGCAGCGCTGGGGGGACGAACACTGAAGCTTTCTTT	CSAGGTNTEAFF
-	TRBJ1-6	TRBV11-2	-	TGTGCCAGCAGCTCAGAAGCTCAGGGGAGCTCCTATAATTCACCCCTCCACTTT	CASSSEAQGSSYNSPLHF
TRBD2	TRBJ2-2	TRBV4-2	-	TGTGCCAGCAGCGGAGGACTAGCGGGAGCCACCGGGGAGCTGTTTTTT	CASSGGLAGATGELFF
TRBD1	TRBJ2-3	TRBV11-2	-	TGTGCCAGCAGCTCGGGACAGAGCACAGATACGCAGTATTTT	CASSSGQSTDTQYF
-	TRBJ1-2	TRBV6-5	once	TGTGCCAGCAGTCAGGGGAGGGGTGGCTACACCTTC	CASSQGRGGYTF
-	TRBJ1-1	TRBV19	-	TGTGCCAGTAGTTCTCTCCCGACAGGACTGGGCACTGAAGCTTTCTTT	CASSSLPTGLGTEAFF
TRBD1	TRBJ1-4	TRBV19	-	TGTGCCAGTAGTCGGACAGGGGTTGACGAAAAACTGTTTTTT	CASSRTGVDEKLFF
TRBD1	TRBJ1-2	TRBV6-5	-	TGTGCCAGCAGTTACCTAGGGACAGGTGGCTACACCTTC	CASSYLGTGGYTF
-	TRBJ2-5	TRBV10-3	-	TGTGCCATCAGTGAACCGCTTAGGGGCGGAGAGACCCAGTACTTC	CAISEPLRGGETQYF
TRBD1	TRBJ1-2	TRBV5-1	-	TGCGCCAGCAGCGCGGGACAGAATCGCTATGGCTACACCTTC	CASSAGQNRYGYTF
-	TRBJ2-5	TRBV6-5	-	TGTGCCAGCACCGCACAGGGACCCGAAGAGACCCAGTACTTC	CASTAQGPEETQYF
TRBD2	TRBJ2-7	TRBV30	-	TGTGCCTGGAGCGGACTAGCCCCTCCTTATTACGAGCAGTACTTC	CAWSGLAPPYYEQYF
-	TRBJ1-4	TRBV7-9	few	TGTGCCAGCAGCTCCGGACAGACTAATGAAAAACTGTTTTTT	CASSSGQTNEKLFF
TRBD1	TRBJ1-6	TRBV12-3/TRBV12-4	once	TGTGCCAGCAGACAGGGGAATAATTCACCCCTCCACTTT	CASRQGNNSPLHF
-	TRBJ1-1	TRBV5-1	-	TGCGCCAGCGCAAGAACAGGGAGCACTGAAGCTTTCTTT	CASARTGSTEAFF
-	TRBJ2-2	TRBV9	-	TGTGCCAGCAGCGTAGAGAGATACGTCGGGGAGCTGTTTTTT	CASSVERYVGELFF
-	TRBJ1-5	TRBV2	few	TGTGCCAGCAGTGAAGGGGGCAGGTTGGGAATTTATAGCAATCAGCCCCAGCATTTT	CASSEGGRLGIYSNQPQHF
-	TRBJ2-5	TRBV7-8	once	TGTGCCAGCAGCTTAGAAGGGGGACCTCAAGAGACCCAGTACTTC	CASSLEGGPQETQYF
-	TRBJ2-1	TRBV7-2	once	TGTGCCAGCAGCTTAGATCCTAACAATGAGCAGTTCTTC	CASSLDPNNEQFF
-	TRBJ1-4	TRBV15	-	TGTGCCACCAGCAGAGGCCGCAGGGGTGAAAAACTGTTTTTT	CATSRGRRGEKLFF
TRBD1	TRBJ2-3	TRBV18	-	TGTGCCAGCTCACCACTGCCAGGACAGGGCACAGATACGCAGTATTTT	CASSPLPGQGTDTQYF
TRBD1	TRBJ1-5	TRBV7-2	-	TGTGCCAGCAGCTTGGTCGGGACAGGAATCGTTCAGCCCCAGCATTTT	CASSLVGTGIVQPQHF
-	TRBJ2-3	TRBV7-3	once	TGTGCCAGCTCCGCCGGAGATACGCAGTATTTT	CASSAGDTQYF
TRBD2	TRBJ2-3	TRBV7-6	-	TGTGCCAGCAGCCCGACTAGCGGGGATGGGAATACGCAGTATTTT	CASSPTSGDGNTQYF
-	TRBJ1-5	TRBV11-2	-	TGTGCCAGCAGCTTAATGGGAGGACAGCCCCAGCATTTT	CASSLMGGQPQHF
TRBD2	TRBJ2-5	TRBV7-8	-	TGTGCCACCACGGGAACTAGCGGGGGCCAAGAGACCCAGTACTTC	CATTGTSGGQETQYF
-	TRBJ2-7	TRBV28	-	TGTGCCAGCAGTTTAGGGGGCCACTCCTACGAGCAGTACTTC	CASSLGGHSYEQYF
TRBD2	TRBJ2-4	TRBV18	-	TGTGCCAGCTCACTCTCTGGAGGGAGGGGCAAAAACATTCAGTACTTC	CASSLSGGRGKNIQYF
-	TRBJ2-2	TRBV5-1	-	TGCGCCAGCAGCTTGGTCGGTAGACGGGGGAACACCGGGGAGCTGTTTTTT	CASSLVGRRGNTGELFF
-	TRBJ1-2	TRBV30	-	TGTGCCTGGAGGGGAAAGCAGGGTACGATATATGGCTACACCTTC	CAWRGKQGTIYGYTF
TRBD2	TRBJ2-5	TRBV11-3	once	TGTGCCAGCAGCCCCGGGACTAGCGTCGAGACCCAGTACTTC	CASSPGTSVETQYF
TRBD1	TRBJ2-7	TRBV29-1	-	TGCAGCGTTGAGTCCGGGACAGGGGCCTCCGAGCAGTACTTC	CSVESGTGASEQYF
-	TRBJ2-2	TRBV30	-	TGTGCCTGGAGTGTACAACTCAGGGGAGGGGCCGGGGAGCTGTTTTTT	CAWSVQLRGGAGELFF
TRBD2	TRBJ2-2	TRBV9	-	TGTGCCAGCAGCTACTCGGGGGGCACCGGGGAGCTGTTTTTT	CASSYSGGTGELFF
-	TRBJ2-1	TRBV7-3	-	TGTGCCAGCAGCTTCGGGGCCTACAATGAGCAGTTCTTC	CASSFGAYNEQFF
-	TRBJ2-1	TRBV3-1/TRBV3-2	-	TGTGCCAGCAGCCAAGATCGGGATGAGCAGTTCTTC	CASSQDRDEQFF
TRBD2	TRBJ2-1	TRBV28	-	TGTGCCAGCAGCGGACCTGGACTAGCGGGATCTTACTACAATGAGCAGTTCTTC	CASSGPGLAGSYYNEQFF
-	TRBJ2-1	TRBV7-3	-	TGTGCCAGCAGCTTAATGGAGAACAATGAGCAGTTCTTC	CASSLMENNEQFF
-	TRBJ2-5	TRBV23-1	-	TGCGCCAGCAGTCAATCAATCGGACAGATAACCCTCCCGGAGACCCAGTACTTC	CASSQSIGQITLPETQYF
-	TRBJ2-2	TRBV27	-	TGTGCCAGTACCGTAAGTCAGACAGGCACCGGGGAGCTGTTTTTT	CASTVSQTGTGELFF
TRBD1	TRBJ2-5	TRBV11-1	-	TGTGCCAGCAGTTTGGGACAGGGCTGGGAGACCCAGTACTTC	CASSLGQGWETQYF